These T cell receptor beta chains were read from a single sample in a study of shared clonotypes between healthy human individuals. Libraries were prepared by immunoSEQ multiplex PCR; TCRdb keeps only in-frame clonotypes and omits some of them. The sample carries about 560,000 clones, around 76% recorded once. What was sequenced was PBMCs. The receptors derive from a woman aged 40-49 years in good health. Some clones in this sample may be carry-over from other donors' samples. Each CDR3 is given with its conserved first and last residue. A D gene is named only where the DNA matches it firmly. Only some rows state a clone size, as once, few, many or a class for expanded clones.

abundance,j_gene,d_gene,v_gene,CDR3aa,CDR3nt
many,TRBJ2-2,.,TRBV18,CASSHDRIKDTGELFF,TGTGCCAGCTCACACGACAGGATTAAGGACACCGGGGAGCTGTTTTTT
.,TRBJ2-7,TRBD1,TRBV19,CASSPGQGGTYEQYF,TGTGCCAGTAGTCCGGGACAGGGGGGGACCTACGAGCAGTACTTC
once,TRBJ2-2,.,TRBV30,CAWDAFLTGELFF,TGTGCCTGGGACGCTTTCCTTACCGGGGAGCTGTTTTTT
.,TRBJ2-7,.,TRBV7-2,CASSPQRTSYEQYF,TGTGCCAGCAGCCCACAGAGAACCAGCTACGAGCAGTACTTC
.,TRBJ1-4,TRBD1,TRBV30,CAWSPGTGGEKLFF,TGTGCCTGGAGTCCCGGGACAGGGGGGGAAAAACTGTTTTTT
.,TRBJ1-4,TRBD1,TRBV30,CAWSDGQGGFGEKLFF,TGTGCCTGGAGCGACGGACAGGGGGGGTTTGGTGAAAAACTGTTTTTT
many,TRBJ2-3,.,TRBV30,CAWTRGSTDTQYF,TGTGCCTGGACCAGGGGAAGCACAGATACGCAGTATTTT
.,TRBJ1-1,TRBD1,TRBV2,CASSPEGQGEAFF,TGTGCCAGCAGTCCTGAGGGACAGGGTGAGGCTTTCTTT
once,TRBJ2-7,TRBD2,TRBV9,CASSVGLAEHYEQYF,TGTGCCAGCAGCGTAGGGCTAGCGGAGCACTACGAGCAGTACTTC
.,TRBJ2-3,TRBD1,TRBV18,CATTTGDTDTQYF,TGTGCCACCACTACAGGGGACACAGATACGCAGTATTTT
.,TRBJ1-2,.,TRBV19,CASSITVFYGYTF,TGTGCCAGTAGTATCACCGTGTTCTATGGCTACACCTTC
.,TRBJ2-3,.,TRBV14,CASSQVKGRGTDTQYF,TGTGCCAGCAGCCAAGTCAAGGGTCGAGGCACAGATACGCAGTATTTT
.,TRBJ2-2,.,TRBV19,CASLMRVNTGELFF,TGTGCCAGTCTGATGAGAGTTAACACCGGGGAGCTGTTTTTT
.,TRBJ2-2,.,TRBV29-1,CSVHVTVNTGELFF,TGCAGCGTGCACGTAACAGTGAACACCGGGGAGCTGTTTTTT
.,TRBJ2-7,.,TRBV1,CTSSPSGSSYEQYF,TGCACCAGCAGCCCTAGCGGGAGCTCCTACGAGCAGTACTTC
.,TRBJ1-1,.,TRBV5-5,CASSLGGNTRTEAFF,TGTGCCAGCAGCTTGGGGGGGAACACTCGCACTGAAGCTTTCTTT
.,TRBJ1-2,TRBD1,TRBV2,CATGTGTTYGYTF,TGTGCCACGGGGACAGGGACGACTTATGGCTACACCTTC
.,TRBJ2-7,.,TRBV6-1,CASSPGRANSYEQYF,TGTGCCAGCAGTCCCGGCAGGGCAAATTCCTACGAGCAGTACTTC
once,TRBJ2-2,.,TRBV7-2,CASSPAPGELFF,TGTGCCAGCAGCCCTGCCCCCGGGGAGCTGTTTTTT
.,TRBJ2-1,TRBD2,TRBV28,CATTTSGIEQFF,TGTGCCACGACGACTAGCGGGATTGAGCAGTTCTTC
.,TRBJ2-3,.,TRBV14,CASSQDPRGLDADTQYF,TGTGCCAGCAGCCAAGACCCTCGAGGTTTGGATGCAGATACGCAGTATTTT
.,TRBJ2-2,.,TRBV30,CAWSGDTGELFF,TGTGCCTGGAGTGGGGACACCGGGGAGCTGTTTTTT
.,TRBJ2-7,.,TRBV27,CASSLGGHTYEQYF,TGTGCCAGCAGTTTGGGGGGACACACCTACGAGCAGTACTTC
.,TRBJ2-7,TRBD2,TRBV30,CAWISSGSEQYF,TGTGCCTGGATTTCTAGCGGGAGCGAGCAGTACTTC
.,TRBJ2-7,.,TRBV6-6,CASSSARTYEQYF,TGTGCCAGCAGTTCCGCACGGACCTACGAGCAGTACTTT
few,TRBJ1-3,TRBD1,TRBV11-2,CASSLVGGRETPGNTIYF,TGTGCCAGCAGCTTAGTAGGGGGCAGGGAGACTCCTGGAAACACCATATATTTT
.,TRBJ2-2,TRBD2,TRBV7-9,CASSSSGTSGTTGELFF,TGTGCCAGCAGCTCCTCCGGGACTAGCGGGACTACCGGGGAGCTGTTTTTT
few,TRBJ2-5,.,TRBV2,CASTPWKETQYF,TGTGCCAGCACTCCCTGGAAAGAGACCCAGTACTTC
once,TRBJ2-7,TRBD2,TRBV7-2,CASSPGGSGTYEQYF,TGTGCCAGCAGCCCCGGCGGTAGCGGGACGTACGAGCAGTACTTC
.,TRBJ2-7,.,TRBV19,CASKAGNSYEQYF,TGTGCCAGTAAGGCAGGGAACTCCTACGAGCAGTACTTC
.,TRBJ2-1,TRBD2,TRBV29-1,CSVVRLAGKGEQFF,TGCAGCGTTGTCCGACTAGCGGGAAAGGGTGAGCAGTTCTTC
.,TRBJ2-7,TRBD1,TRBV29-1,CSVEDRTGGRYEQYF,TGCAGCGTTGAAGATCGGACAGGGGGCAGGTACGAGCAGTACTTC
.,TRBJ2-5,.,TRBV5-6,CASSLRDQETQYF,TGTGCCAGCAGCTTGCGGGACCAAGAGACCCAGTACTTC
few,TRBJ2-7,.,TRBV15,CATSRDSAGRLYEQYF,TGTGCCACCAGCAGAGATAGTGCAGGGCGTCTTTACGAGCAGTACTTC
.,TRBJ1-4,.,TRBV7-5,CVGRGLIGSTNEKLFF,TGTGTCGGCAGGGGTTTAATAGGGTCAACTAATGAAAAACTGTTTTTT
.,TRBJ1-5,TRBD1,TRBV5-3,CARSHWTFRGGPQHF,TGTGCCAGAAGCCACTGGACCTTCAGGGGGGGGCCCCAGCATTTT
once,TRBJ2-5,.,TRBV14,CASSQGFQETQYF,TGTGCCAGCAGCCAGGGCTTTCAAGAGACCCAGTACTTC